The TCR beta chain described here comes from a study of T cell clonotyping in hematopoietic cell transplantation. Germline loops: CDR1 MDHEN, CDR2 SYDVKM. The ends lost 5 bases at V and 2 bases at J; junction bases unmatched: 9. CDR3 size: 16 residues. The sample's time point: recipient sample about 28 days before transplant, after cytoreduction. This table comes from immunoSEQ multiplex PCR, and its TCRdb copy is limited to in-frame clones, with some not included. The profile covers thousands of clones, with around 84% appearing a single time and just over 14% taken by the ten largest. Sequencing was performed on peripheral blood mononuclear cells, taken before stem cell transplant. This sequence joins TRBV28 and TRBJ2-3; 8 bases are shared with TRBD2. This TCR came from a woman between 45 and 65 years old with acute myeloid leukemia. Some clones in this sample may be carry-over from other donors' samples. CDR3 protein: CASSPPGGAFTDTQYF. DNA of the CDR3: TGTGCCAGCAGTCCCCCGGGAGGGGCCTTCACAGATACGCAGTATTTT. The variable domain in full, with the rest retrieved from reference TRBV28 and TRBJ2-3, is DVKVTQSSRYLVKRTGEKVFLECVQDMDHENMFWYRQDPGLGLRLIYFSYDVKMKEKGDIPEGYSVSREKKERFSLILESASTNQTSMYLCASSPPGGAFTDTQYFGPGTRLTVL.